The 20 T cell receptor beta chains below come from one sample, sequenced in a study of vaccination effects on CD4 cells after COVID-19. The ViraFEST assay expanded antigen-specific CD4+ T cells with viral peptide pools before sequencing. CD4+ T cell isolation took place after 10 days of culture. Testing of the vaccine recipients showed negative nucleocapsid antibodies and no prior SARS-CoV-2 infection. Their antigens are not known. TCRdb's copy holds only in-frame clones and misses some; the assay was immunoSEQ multiplex PCR. The data show about 22,000 clones, about 69% seen once. The sample consisted of CD4+ T cells from PBMCs cultured with HCoV-NL63 spike peptides, taken before COVID-19 vaccination. The source of these receptors is a human donor who received a COVID-19 vaccine.

The V and J genes are TRBV5-6 and TRBJ1-2; 9 bases agree with TRBD1. Germline values: CDR1 SGHDT, CDR2 YYEEEE. With V trimmed by 4 bases and J by 8 bases, 9 bases remained unmatched. There are 14 residues in the CDR3. The CDR3 nucleotides read TGTGCCAGCAGCCGAGTTACAGGGGGCAGGGGCTACACCTTC. Residues: CASSRVTGGRGYTF.

This chain links TRBV19 with TRBJ2-2; D ambiguous. This CDR3 is 14 amino acids long. Trimming left V 3 bases short and J 0 bases short, with 5 bases between. Germline lookup yields CDR1 LNHDA and CDR2 SQIVND (reference sequence). CDR3 protein: CASSIAPNTGELFF. The CDR3 DNA follows: TGTGCCAGTAGTATCGCACCGAACACCGGGGAGCTGTTTTTT.

The chain links TRBV5-1 to TRBJ2-7, with D possibly being TRBD1 (5 bases). V shed 9 bases and J shed 2 bases, with 18 bases lying between them. Per germline, CDR1 SGHRS and CDR2 YFSETQ. The CDR3 is made up of 14 amino acids. CDR3 bases: TGCGCCACCAAGCAGACAGTCCCTCCCTACGAGCAGTACTTC. This sequence encodes CATKQTVPPYEQYF.

This chain uses TRBV4-1 with TRBJ2-7, with 10 bases lining up with TRBD2. Germline V gene sequence: CDR1 MGHRA, CDR2 YSYEKL. Germline trimming cut 1 base from V and 4 bases from J; bases unmatched to any gene: 7. The CDR3 sequence is 16 residues long. CDR3 sequence reads: CASSQVSTSGAYEQYF. The CDR3 DNA reads as TGCGCCAGCAGCCAAGTCTCCACTAGCGGGGCATACGAGCAGTACTTC.

The CDR3 DNA follows: TGTGCCTGGAGAAACAGGGCGAACACCGGGGAGCTGTTTTTT. This codes for CAWRNRANTGELFF. This chain links TRBV30 with TRBJ2-2; the D gene is possibly TRBD1 (6 bases). CDR1 GTSNPN and CDR2 SVGIG come from the germline V gene (reference sequence). The V gene lost 3 bases and the J gene lost 0 bases, with 8 bases spanning the gap. The length of the CDR3 is 14 residues.

This sequence joins TRBV6-2 or TRBV6-3 and TRBJ1-6, with D hard to call. Deletions cut 2 bases from V and 9 bases from J, with 5 bases between. Per germline, CDR1 MNHEY and CDR2 SVGEGT. The CDR3 consists of 12 residues. The CDR3 DNA reads as TGTGCCAGCAGTTACGGAGTTTCACCCCTCCACTTT. It encodes CASSYGVSPLHF.

The V and J genes are TRBV11-2 and TRBJ2-7, with D maybe TRBD1 (6 bases). There are 17 residues in the CDR3. Germline CDR1 and CDR2: SGHAT and FQNNGV. The V end lost 5 bases, the J end lost 3 bases, and 23 bases lay between the germline ends. The CDR3 bases are TGTGCCAGCAGCAGCTTGGTCGGGACAAGGAACCTCTACGAGCAGTACTTC. This codes for CASSSLVGTRNLYEQYF. Full variable domain (missing parts from reference TRBV11-2 and TRBJ2-7): EAGVAQSPRYKIIEKRQSVAFWCNPISGHATLYWYQQILGQGPKLLIQFQNNGVVDDSQLPKDRFSAERLKGVDSTLKIQPAKLEDSAVYLCASSSLVGTRNLYEQYFGPGTRLTVT.

The V call is TRBV29-1, the J call TRBJ1-2; D uncertain. The germline V and J ends were trimmed by 4 bases and 3 bases, with 12 bases remaining between them. Germline CDR1 and CDR2: SQVTM and ANQGSEA. This CDR3 has 13 residues. Written as DNA, the CDR3 is TGCAGCGTTGGTGGGATCCGGGACTATGGCTACACCTTC. It yields the protein CSVGGIRDYGYTF.

This clone showed up just once. V gene TRBV20-1 combines with J gene TRBJ2-1, with D possibly matching TRBD2 (6 bases). The CDR3 covers 15 residues. CDR1 DFQATT and CDR2 SNEGSKA come from the germline V gene (reference sequence). V lost 3 bases and J 8 bases, leaving 20 bases between the germline ends. The CDR3 DNA reads TGCAGTGCTAGTGTGGGGGGAATGCGGATCTATGAGCAGTTCTTC. As protein: CSASVGGMRIYEQFF.

This rearrangement joins TRBV28 to TRBJ2-1; tentative D call: TRBD1 (6 bases). Between the trimmed V and J ends, which lost 5 bases and 0 bases, there was a span of 11 bases. Germline V lookup: CDR1 MDHEN, CDR2 SYDVKM. This CDR3 is 15 amino acids long. CDR3 nucleotide sequence: TGTGCCAGCAGTACAGGGACGAGCTCCTACAATGAGCAGTTCTTC. This gives the protein CASSTGTSSYNEQFF.

The chain employs TRBV19 and TRBJ1-5; the D gene is possibly TRBD1 (5 bases). Germline V gene lookup returns CDR1 LNHDA and CDR2 SQIVND (reference sequence). There are 14 residues in the CDR3. The germline V and J ends were trimmed by 6 bases and 0 bases, with 9 bases remaining between them. The CDR3 DNA is TGTGCCAGTAGAGGGGCGGGTAGCAATCAGCCCCAGCATTTT. It encodes CASRGAGSNQPQHF.

The rearrangement joins TRBV11-2 to TRBJ2-2; D not certain. The CDR3 sequence is 13 residues long. The germline CDR1 and CDR2 sequences are SGHAT and FQNNGV. Trimming shortened V by 1 base and J by 4 bases, and 4 bases separated the two germline ends. DNA of the CDR3: TGTGCCAGCAGCTTAGTCGGCACCGGGGAGCTGTTTTTT. It yields the protein CASSLVGTGELFF.

This CDR3 is CASSYGGTDTQYF. As DNA, the CDR3 is TGTGCCAGCAGTTACGGTGGGACAGATACGCAGTATTTT. The rearrangement uses TRBV6-6 and TRBJ2-3; D not resolved. V dropped 2 bases and J dropped 3 bases, with 6 bases sitting between them. Germline V gene lookup returns CDR1 MNHNY and CDR2 SVGAGI (reference sequence). This CDR3 region has 13 residues.

The chain links TRBV5-6 to TRBJ2-7; D is possibly TRBD1 (6 bases). Germline CDR1 and CDR2: SGHDT and YYEEEE. CDR3 size: 14 residues. V lost 4 bases and J lost 7, with 18 bases in between. The chain's CDR3 is CASSRGQSGREQYF. In DNA form, the CDR3 reads TGTGCCAGCAGCAGAGGACAGAGCGGCAGAGAGCAGTACTTC.

The J gene is TRBJ2-7, the V gene TRBV29-1, with 7 bases aligning to TRBD2. The CDR3 contains 14 residues. The trim removed 2 bases at V and 5 bases at J, leaving 9 bases unmatched. Germline V gene data show CDR1 as SQVTM and CDR2 as ANQGSEA. The CDR3 loop reads CSVEWGGRTNEQYF. The CDR3 bases are TGCAGCGTTGAATGGGGCGGGAGAACCAACGAGCAGTACTTC.

The sample holds one count of this clone. The chain employs TRBV5-4 and TRBJ2-1; D not resolved. The germline V gene has CDR1 SGHNT and CDR2 YYREEE (reference sequence). The CDR3 extends over 15 amino acids. V was cut by 6 bases and J by 3 bases, with 16 bases left in between. In DNA, the CDR3 is TGTGCCAGCACCCGGCCCGAGACAAACTACAATGAGCAGTTCTTC. As protein: CASTRPETNYNEQFF. The entire variable domain, with the rest obtained from reference TRBV5-4 and TRBJ2-1, is as follows: ETGVTQSPTHLIKTRGQQVTLRCSSQSGHNTVSWYQQALGQGPQFIFQYYREEENGRGNFPPRFSGLQFPNYSSELNVNALELDDSALYLCASTRPETNYNEQFFGPGTRLTVL.

This clone was detected once. This chain joins TRBV7-9 and TRBJ1-1; 8 bases are shared with TRBD1. The V segment lost 1 base and the J segment 1 base; nucleotides outside the gene matches: 8. This CDR3 is built from 17 residues. CDR1 is SEHNR, CDR2 FQNEAQ, per germline (reference sequence). Here the CDR3 reads CASSLGGGTGTNTEAFF. In DNA form, the CDR3 reads TGTGCCAGCAGCTTAGGAGGGGGGACAGGTACGAACACTGAAGCTTTCTTT. Full variable domain (outside the CDR3, taken from reference TRBV7-9 and TRBJ1-1): DTGVSQNPRHKITKRGQNVTFRCDPISEHNRLYWYRQTLGQGPEFLTYFQNEAQLEKSRLLSDRFSAERPKGSFSTLEIQRTEQGDSAMYLCASSLGGGTGTNTEAFFGQGTRLTVV.

The chain joins TRBV19 to TRBJ1-5; 11 bases map to TRBD1. The V and J ends lost 3 bases and 6 bases, in that order; junction bases with no gene match: 7. CDR1 is LNHDA, CDR2 SQIVND, per germline (reference sequence). The CDR3 extends over 16 amino acids. The CDR3 sequence: CASSMGRDRGGQPQHF. CDR3 coding DNA: TGTGCCAGTAGTATGGGGAGGGACAGGGGGGGTCAGCCCCAGCATTTT.

The chain combines TRBV11-2 with TRBJ1-3, with no clear D. The CDR3 runs 13 residues. Trimming removed 0 bases from V and 2 bases from J, with 2 bases in between. Per germline, CDR1 SGHAT and CDR2 FQNNGV. CDR3 sequence reads: CASSLETGNTIYF. As DNA, the CDR3 is TGTGCCAGCAGCTTAGAAACTGGAAACACCATATATTTT.

This clone was seen a single time. This rearrangement joins TRBV11-2 to TRBJ1-1; D not resolved. The V and J ends lost 5 bases and 4 bases respectively, with 11 bases between them. Germline V gene sequence: CDR1 SGHAT, CDR2 FQNNGV. The CDR3 totals 13 residues. CDR3 sequence reads: CASSAGRPTEAFF. The CDR3 DNA follows: TGTGCCAGCAGCGCCGGTCGGCCCACTGAAGCTTTCTTT.